These T cell receptor beta chains were read from a single sample in a study of OX40 agonist ivuxolimab in advanced cancers. The data were produced by immunoSEQ multiplex PCR, yet TCRdb's version contains in-frame clones alone and is incomplete. The sample consists of 70,000 to 95,000 clones, roughly 94% of them appearing once. This specimen consisted of CD4+ or CD8+ T cells sorted from blood, obtained in a trial of the OX40 agonist ivuxolimab. The receptors come from an adult with an advanced solid tumor such as melanoma, head and neck, liver or kidney cancer. CDR3s include the opening cysteine and the closing phenylalanine or tryptophan. D genes are given only for firm matches. Size tells how often a clone was seen (once, few, many) or the class of an expanded clone, and some rows leave it out.

j_call	clone_size	d_call	v_call	cdr3_aa	cdr3_nt
TRBJ1-1	NA	NA	TRBV27	CASSPNSQGEAFF	TGTGCCAGCAGTCCGAACTCACAGGGAGAAGCTTTCTTT
TRBJ1-6	once	TRBD1	TRBV6-1	CASSETWGQGLGVLHF	TGTGCCAGCAGTGAAACTTGGGGACAGGGTTTAGGTGTCCTCCACTTT
TRBJ2-3	NA	TRBD2	TRBV12-5	CASGPAGRTDTQYF	TGTGCTAGTGGCCCAGCGGGGCGCACAGATACGCAGTATTTT
TRBJ2-7	once	NA	TRBV7-2	CASSLSSYEQYF	TGTGCCAGCAGCTTGAGCTCCTACGAGCAGTACTTC
TRBJ1-6	NA	NA	TRBV14	CASSTSAISPLHF	TGTGCCAGCAGCACCTCAGCGATTTCACCCCTCCACTTT
TRBJ1-5	NA	NA	TRBV19	CASSIGSQGTNQPQHF	TGTGCCAGTAGTATAGGTTCACAGGGTACCAATCAGCCCCAGCATTTT
TRBJ2-7	NA	NA	TRBV28	CASSDTGYEQYF	TGTGCCAGCAGTGATACAGGGTACGAGCAGTACTTC
TRBJ1-2	NA	TRBD1	TRBV6-5	CASRTGVGYTF	TGTGCCAGCAGGACAGGGGTTGGCTACACCTTC
TRBJ2-7	NA	TRBD1	TRBV5-5	CASSHDGDRASYEQYF	TGTGCCAGCAGCCACGATGGGGACAGGGCCTCCTACGAGCAGTACTTC
TRBJ2-5	NA	TRBD1	TRBV4-1	CASSQVQNRGLEETQYF	TGCGCCAGCAGCCAAGTGCAAAACAGGGGGCTAGAGGAGACCCAGTACTTC
TRBJ1-1	NA	NA	TRBV5-1	CASSLAGNTEAFF	TGCGCCAGCAGCTTGGCAGGGAACACTGAAGCTTTCTTT
TRBJ2-5	NA	NA	TRBV7-2	CASSLEMRGRQETQYF	TGTGCCAGCAGCTTAGAAATGCGGGGCCGCCAAGAGACCCAGTACTTC
TRBJ1-2	NA	TRBD1	TRBV5-5	CASSPWTGNVGGGYTF	TGTGCCAGCAGCCCGTGGACAGGCAATGTTGGGGGTGGCTACACCTTC
TRBJ2-5	NA	NA	TRBV29-1	CSVEDLANGETQYF	TGCAGCGTTGAAGATTTGGCGAATGGCGAGACCCAGTACTTC
TRBJ2-7	once	NA	TRBV5-1	CASSFGGPYEQYF	TGCGCCAGCAGCTTTGGGGGGCCCTACGAGCAGTACTTC
TRBJ2-3	NA	NA	TRBV7-8	CASSGRHYTDTQYF	TGTGCCAGCAGCGGCCGACACTACACAGATACGCAGTATTTT
TRBJ2-7	NA	TRBD2	TRBV19	CASSAGLAGTYEQYF	TGTGCCAGTAGTGCTGGACTAGCGGGAACCTACGAGCAGTACTTC
TRBJ2-5	NA	NA	TRBV7-2	CASSGFRGRQETQYF	TGTGCCAGCAGCGGGTTCCGGGGCCGACAAGAGACCCAGTACTTC
TRBJ2-2	NA	TRBD1	TRBV6-5	CASSYGQGDTGELFF	TGTGCCAGCAGTTACGGACAGGGAGACACCGGGGAGCTGTTTTTT
TRBJ2-7	NA	NA	TRBV7-2	CASSLDPYEQYF	TGTGCCAGCAGCTTAGATCCCTACGAGCAGTACTTC
TRBJ2-5	NA	NA	TRBV29-1	CSVDDGTQGLWETQYF	TGCAGCGTTGACGACGGGACTCAGGGCCTCTGGGAGACCCAGTACTTC
TRBJ1-1	NA	NA	TRBV19	CASTVPNTEAFF	TGTGCCAGCACTGTGCCGAACACTGAAGCTTTCTTT
TRBJ1-4	NA	NA	TRBV30	CASPGANEKLFF	TGTGCCTCCCCGGGGGCTAATGAAAAACTGTTTTTT
TRBJ2-7	NA	TRBD2	TRBV18	CASSPTSGTSYSYEQYF	TGTGCCAGCTCACCCACGTCCGGGACTAGCTATTCTTACGAGCAGTACTTC